The present TCR beta chain was sequenced within a study of Ad26.COV2.S vaccination and SARS-CoV-2 variants. Whole-study context: Into the muscle, Ad26.COV2.S was dosed once or twice, 56 days apart.

In its sample, this clone was seen once. The assay was immunoSEQ multiplex PCR, and TCRdb's table has in-frame clones only and misses some. The repertoire includes hundreds of thousands of clones, about 90% of them detected once, and approximately 1.5% sits in the top ten. The germline gives CDR1 LNHNV, CDR2 YYDKDF (reference sequence). Trimming cost V 5 bases and J 0 bases, with 5 bases left between them. CDR3 length equals 14 residues. Described treatment: 15 to 20 received Ad26.COV2.S at low or high dose, single or two shots; 5 received placebo; per-sample allocation not given. Samples analyzed were those drawn on day 63 after the first vaccine or placebo injection.

Sequenced material: peripheral blood, taken in a trial of Ad26.COV2.S vaccine versus placebo. The rearrangement links TRBV15 to TRBJ2-6; no definite D call. This clonotype was sampled from a person between 18 and 65 years old who received the Ad26.COV2.S COVID-19 vaccine or a placebo. The CDR3 sequence: CATSGDSGANVLTF. CDR3 DNA sequence: TGTGCCACCAGCGGGGACTCTGGGGCCAACGTCCTGACTTTC.